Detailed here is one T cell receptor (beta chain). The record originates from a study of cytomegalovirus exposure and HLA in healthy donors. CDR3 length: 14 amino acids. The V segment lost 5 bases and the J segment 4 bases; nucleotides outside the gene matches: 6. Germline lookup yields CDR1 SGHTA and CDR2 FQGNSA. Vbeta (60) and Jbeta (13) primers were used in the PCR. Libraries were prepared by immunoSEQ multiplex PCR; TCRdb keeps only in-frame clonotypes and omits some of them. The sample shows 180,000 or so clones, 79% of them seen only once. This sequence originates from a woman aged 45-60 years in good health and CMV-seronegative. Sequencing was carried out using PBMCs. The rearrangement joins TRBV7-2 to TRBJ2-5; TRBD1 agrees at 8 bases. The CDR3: CASSTRTGRETQYF. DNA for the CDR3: TGTGCCAGCAGCACAAGGACAGGGCGAGAGACCCAGTACTTC.